This TCR beta chain comes out of a study of cytomegalovirus exposure and HLA in healthy donors. This CDR3 has 11 amino acids. V was shortened by 3 bases and J by 7 bases, with 6 bases between the two germline ends. Germline V gene sequence: CDR1 MGHDK, CDR2 SYGVNS. The study ran its PCR with 60 Vbeta and 13 Jbeta primers. The method was immunoSEQ multiplex PCR; TCRdb's version includes in-frame clones alone and lacks a portion of them. The data show about 150,000 clones, about 70% seen once. This clone showed up just once. The V and J genes are TRBV25-1 and TRBJ2-5; D may be TRBD2 (5 bases). This TCR was sampled from a woman aged 55-70 years in good health and CMV-seropositive. The material sequenced was PBMCs. The CDR3 reads CASSDTRTQYF. CDR3 DNA sequence: TGTGCCAGCAGTGACACTAGGACCCAGTACTTC.